This passage covers 22 T cell receptor beta chains from one sample sequenced in a study of identical twins. TCRdb fed the 5' RACE reads into MiXCR, producing one record per CDR3 protein. The repertoire has approximately 590,000 distinct CDR3 sequences, over 8.5% of them found once; the top ten carry approximately 3%. The sample was also linked to a second study, of yellow fever vaccine responses in identical twins.

The material sequenced was PBMCs. The receptors shown here come from a woman aged 18-29 years in good health.

The chain uses TRBV6-5 and TRBJ2-3; 7 bases align to TRBD2. CDR1 and CDR2 from the germline V gene are MNHEY and SVGAGI. This CDR3 has 14 residues. Trimming took 4 bases from V and 2 from J; bases not matched to a gene: 3. The CDR3 region is CASSSGLFTDTQYF. The DNA of the CDR3 is TGTGCCAGCAGTTCGGGACTATTCACAGATACGCAGTATTTT.

This clonotype was picked up a small number of times. The gene calls are TRBV3-1 and TRBJ2-5; D possibly matches TRBD1 or TRBD2 (5 bases each). This CDR3 region has 15 residues. Trimming removed 11 bases at V and 3 bases at J, with 22 bases between. Germline loops: CDR1 LGHDT, CDR2 YNNKEL (reference sequence). CDR3 sequence: CAGHGAGNLEETQYF. CDR3 DNA: TGTGCCGGTCACGGGGCAGGGAACCTTGAAGAGACCCAGTACTTC.

The rearrangement joins TRBV12-3 or TRBV12-4 to TRBJ1-2, with D perhaps TRBD1 (6 bases). V was pared by 7 bases and J by 8 bases, with 20 bases between. CDR3 size: 14 residues. The CDR3 DNA is TGTGCCAGCACCCCTCACCAACAGGGAGGAGGCTACACCTTC. It specifies CASTPHQQGGGYTF.

This chain uses TRBV28 with TRBJ2-7; no firm D call. This CDR3 has 14 residues. The germline gives CDR1 MDHEN, CDR2 SYDVKM. V was trimmed by 5 bases and J by 2 bases, leaving 13 bases between them. For the CDR3, the DNA is TGTGCCAGCAGTGCCCCAGTTGGGGCCTACGAGCAGTACTTC. Translated, it gives CASSAPVGAYEQYF. The whole variable domain, remainder taken from reference TRBV28 and TRBJ2-7, is DVKVTQSSRYLVKRTGEKVFLECVQDMDHENMFWYRQDPGLGLRLIYFSYDVKMKEKGDIPEGYSVSREKKERFSLILESASTNQTSMYLCASSAPVGAYEQYFGPGTRLTVT.

V and J are TRBV7-8 and TRBJ2-3, with 7 bases matching TRBD1. This CDR3 has 14 amino acids. Germline V lookup: CDR1 SGHVS, CDR2 FQNEAQ. After removal of 5 bases from V and 4 bases from J, the junction contained 6 bases not matched to a gene. The chain's CDR3 is CASSPRGSADTQYF. The CDR3 region has the DNA TGTGCCAGCAGCCCCAGGGGGTCGGCAGATACGCAGTATTTT. The full variable domain, rest sourced from reference TRBV7-8 and TRBJ2-3, is GAGVSQSPRYKVAKRGQDVALRCDPISGHVSLFWYQQALGQGPEFLTYFQNEAQLDKSGLPSDRFFAERPEGSVSTLKIQRTQQEDSAVYLCASSPRGSADTQYFGPGTRLTVL.

This clonotype occurred many times. The V call is TRBV12-5, the J call TRBJ2-5, with 8 bases lining up with TRBD2. V dropped 6 bases and J dropped 3; count of bases not matched to a gene: 6. Germline values: CDR1 LGHNT, CDR2 FRNRAP. The CDR3 contains 14 residues. This chain's CDR3 is CASGPSGPEETQYF. CDR3 nucleotide sequence: TGTGCTAGTGGCCCTAGCGGGCCCGAAGAGACCCAGTACTTC.

This sequence joins TRBV18 and TRBJ2-2, with a weak D call TRBD1 (5 bases). V was clipped by 3 bases and J by 0 bases, with 14 bases between them. Looked up from germline, CDR1 is KGHSH and CDR2 is LQKENI. This CDR3 region has 17 residues. In DNA form, the CDR3 reads TGTGCCAGCTCACCCCCGATAGGGGATCCGAACACCGGGGAGCTGTTTTTT. Its translation is CASSPPIGDPNTGELFF.

This clonotype was observed many times. V usage is TRBV3-1 and J usage is TRBJ2-1; tentative D call: TRBD2 (7 bases). The V and J ends lost 7 bases and 2 bases respectively, with 12 bases between them. CDR3 length: 14 residues. Germline V gene lookup returns CDR1 LGHDT and CDR2 YNNKEL (reference sequence). CDR3 region: CASKGGGAYNEQFF. CDR3 in DNA: TGTGCCAGCAAAGGGGGGGGCGCCTACAATGAGCAGTTCTTC.

The V call is TRBV20-1, the J call TRBJ2-3; the match to TRBD2 covers 9 bases. Germline V gene data show CDR1 as DFQATT and CDR2 as SNEGSKA (reference sequence). Germline trimming cut 7 bases from V and 3 bases from J; bases unmatched to any gene: 8. This CDR3 is built from 14 residues. The CDR3 reads CSGASGGTTDTQYF. The CDR3 nucleotides read TGCAGTGGGGCGAGCGGGGGGACGACAGATACGCAGTATTTT.

This clonotype was picked up a small number of times. The J gene is TRBJ2-1, the V gene TRBV4-2, with D perhaps matching TRBD1 (6 bases). This CDR3 has 14 residues. The ends were cut back, 4 bases at V and 8 bases at J, with 15 bases in the middle. Germline-derived CDR1 and CDR2 are LGHNA and YNFKEQ. CDR3 loop: CASSRPTGRDEQFF. In nucleotides, the CDR3 is TGTGCCAGCAGCCGACCGACAGGCAGGGATGAGCAGTTCTTC.

This clonotype came up many times. The genes are TRBV10-3 and TRBJ2-4, with D hard to call. This CDR3 spans 16 amino acids. Germline V gene data show CDR1 as ENHRY and CDR2 as SYGVKD. The V end was cut by 0 bases, the J end by 1 base, with 10 bases between. As DNA, the CDR3 is TGTGCCATCAGTGAGTCTTCAGTCGTGGCCAAAAACATTCAGTACTTC. Its protein product is CAISESSVVAKNIQYF.

This chain connects TRBV20-1 to TRBJ2-7, with TRBD2 matching 10 bases. The germline V gene has CDR1 DFQATT and CDR2 SNEGSKA (reference sequence). This CDR3 contains 13 residues. CDR3 loop: CAKGAGGLDEQYF. The DNA of the CDR3 is TGCGCGAAGGGAGCGGGAGGGCTCGACGAGCAGTACTTC.

This clonotype has a count of ten or more. The chain employs TRBV21-1 and TRBJ1-6; the D call in the table, TRBD1, was not verified against the DNA. TRBV21-1 constitutes a pseudogene. CDR3 length: 12 residues. The CDR3 coding sequence is TGTGCCAGCAGCCCCCCTGGTTCACCCCTCCACTTT. Amino acid sequence: CASSPPGSPLHF.

This clonotype was detected only a few times. The chain has TRBV9 and TRBJ2-1, with D uncertain. The V end was cut by 4 bases, the J end by 6 bases, with 17 bases between. The germline CDR1 and CDR2 sequences are SGDLS and YYNGEE. CDR3 length: 15 amino acids. This chain's CDR3 is CASSPYGLLRNEQFF. The DNA for the CDR3 is TGTGCCAGCAGCCCCTACGGCCTACTTCGCAATGAGCAGTTCTTC.

The chain links TRBV6-1 to TRBJ1-2; D call uncertain. The CDR3 sequence is 15 residues long. CDR1 is MNHNS and CDR2 is SASEGT in the germline V gene. Trimming took off 5 bases at V and 0 bases at J, with 13 bases between the two ends. CDR3 in DNA: TGTGCCAGCAGTCCCTTCGGGGAGCCTAACTATGGCTACACCTTC. Translation gives CASSPFGEPNYGYTF.

This clonotype was found a few times. V and J are TRBV6-1 and TRBJ1-5; D gene ambiguous. This CDR3 has 12 residues. V was cut by 6 bases and J by 5 bases, with 8 bases left in between. The germline V gene has CDR1 MNHNS and CDR2 SASEGT. CDR3 sequence: CASRGWDQPQHF. The CDR3, as DNA: TGTGCCAGCAGAGGGTGGGATCAGCCCCAGCATTTT.

J is TRBJ2-1 and V is TRBV6-1; 9 bases are a match to TRBD1. J was trimmed by 9 bases and V by 0 bases; bases with no gene match: 6. This CDR3 comprises 15 residues. CDR1 is MNHNS, CDR2 SASEGT, per germline. The CDR3 loop reads CASSEAGTGFGEQFF. DNA for the CDR3: TGTGCCAGCAGTGAAGCGGGGACAGGGTTTGGTGAGCAGTTCTTC.

This clonotype came up a few times. The chain carries TRBV27 and TRBJ1-1; D unclear. Germline CDR1 MNHEY, CDR2 SMNVEV (reference sequence). Between the trimmed V and J ends, which lost 6 bases and 0 bases, there was a span of 11 bases. CDR3 size: 14 residues. The CDR3 loop is CASRNIEMNTEAFF. The CDR3, as DNA: TGTGCCAGCAGAAACATAGAGATGAACACTGAAGCTTTCTTT.

The rearrangement joins TRBV30 to TRBJ2-5, with D possibly being TRBD1 (6 bases). The CDR3 spans 15 residues. Germline assignment: CDR1 GTSNPN and CDR2 SVGIG (reference sequence). Trimming removed 2 bases at V and 1 base at J, with 14 bases between. In DNA, the CDR3 is TGTGCCTGGAGTCAGATCCAGGGGACCCAAGAGACCCAGTACTTC. Its protein product is CAWSQIQGTQETQYF.

J is TRBJ2-7 and V is TRBV20-1, with 9 bases lining up with TRBD1. The CDR3 loop spans 12 amino acids. J lost 6 bases, V lost 5 bases, and 5 bases had no gene match. Germline V gives CDR1 DFQATT, CDR2 SNEGSKA (reference sequence). CDR3 DNA sequence: TGCAGTGCTGGCGGGACAGGGTCCGAGCAGTACTTC. Protein sequence: CSAGGTGSEQYF.

This clonotype was seen ten or more times. V and J are TRBV3-1 and TRBJ2-1, with 8 bases aligning to TRBD1. Unmatched junction bases numbered 5, after V lost 1 base and J lost 6 bases. Germline CDR1 and CDR2: LGHDT and YNNKEL (reference sequence). The CDR3 is 15 residues long. This chain's CDR3 is CASSQGTGTANEQFF. The CDR3 DNA follows: TGTGCCAGCAGCCAAGGGACAGGGACTGCCAATGAGCAGTTCTTC.

In this sample, this clonotype turned up a few times. The chain has TRBV12-3 or TRBV12-4 and TRBJ1-1, with a tentative D call TRBD1 (5 bases). The V gene lost 6 bases and the J gene lost 1 base, with 18 bases spanning the gap. The CDR3 loop spans 16 amino acids. The CDR3 DNA sequence: TGTGCCAGCAGCCCAACTGAGGGGCTGACGAACACTGAAGCTTTCTTT. Translating gives CASSPTEGLTNTEAFF.